This passage covers 26 T cell receptor beta chains from one sample sequenced in a study of T cells in Graves' hyperthyroidism and ophthalmopathy. The investigators amplified TCR beta CDR3 regions from RNA transcripts. Using the HTBI primer set, a first-round RT-PCR was run on the TCR CDR3. TCRdb analysed the multiplex PCR reads with MiXCR anew, one entry per CDR3 protein. The data hold approximately 610,000 distinct CDR3 sequences, with roughly 14% observed a single time. Sample: blood. These receptors all stem from a woman between 40 and 50 years old with Graves' ophthalmopathy.

This clonotype appeared a few times. The genes are TRBV3-1 and TRBJ2-7; no clear D. Trimming pared 1 base from V and 3 bases from J, leaving 10 bases between. Germline CDR1 reads LGHDT; CDR2 reads YNNKEL (reference sequence). The CDR3 consists of 14 residues. CDR3 DNA sequence: TGTGCCAGCAGCCAAGTTGGCACGGGCTACGAGCAGTACTTC. Its translation is CASSQVGTGYEQYF.

This clonotype was seen more than once but under ten times. One end of the junction fails to match germline, which may point to a read error. The rearrangement uses TRBV6-5 and TRBJ2-4; possibly TRBD1 or TRBD2 for D (5 bases each). CDR3 length equals 17 residues. The germline CDR1 and CDR2 sequences are MNHEY and SVGAGI. Here the CDR3 reads CASSYRVVRGTGNIQCF. The CDR3 DNA reads as TGTGCCAGCAGTTACCGAGTGGTGAGGGGCACGGGGAACATTCAGTGCTTC.

The chain couples TRBV12-3 or TRBV12-4 to TRBJ1-1; D is unclear. The V and J ends lost 2 bases and 1 base respectively, with 11 bases between them. The CDR3 totals 15 residues. The CDR3 reads CASSLYGSQNTEAFF. The CDR3 DNA reads as TGTGCCAGCAGTTTATACGGCAGCCAGAACACTGAAGCTTTCTTT.

CDR3 protein: CASSTRDIAHTGEGYGYTF. CDR3 nucleotide sequence: TGTGCCAGCAGTACGCGTGACATCGCGCACACCGGGGAGGGGTATGGCTACACCTTC. The chain couples TRBV28 to TRBJ1-2; possible D gene TRBD1, 5 bases. Germline values: CDR1 MDHEN, CDR2 SYDVKM. The CDR3 runs to 19 residues. Trimming stripped 5 bases from V and 5 bases from J, with 30 bases between.

This clonotype was recorded many times. The junction shows a germline mismatch at one end, possibly a read error. V is TRBV27 and J is TRBJ2-5, with 8 bases lining up with TRBD2. The CDR3 is made up of 14 amino acids. Germline CDR1 MNHEY, CDR2 SMNVEV (reference sequence). The CDR3 is CAGSLARGGETQYF. The CDR3 DNA reads TGTGCCGGCAGTTTAGCTCGGGGGGGAGAGACCCAGTACTTC.

Ten or more counts support this clonotype. This rearrangement joins TRBV19 to TRBJ1-3, with TRBD1 matching 9 bases. J lost 4 bases, V lost 3 bases, and 1 base had no gene match. The CDR3 consists of 14 residues. CDR1 is LNHDA, CDR2 SQIVND, per germline (reference sequence). Here the CDR3 DNA reads TGTGCCAGTAGTATCGGACAGGGGGGAAACACCATATATTTT. Its translation: CASSIGQGGNTIYF.

In this sample, this clonotype turned up a few times. The rearrangement uses TRBV10-3 and TRBJ2-7; D is unclear. V lost 7 bases to trimming and J lost 3 bases, with 19 bases between them. Germline-derived CDR1 and CDR2 are ENHRY and SYGVKD. The CDR3 is 15 amino acids. CDR3 protein: CAIKAVTAPNYEQYF. The CDR3 DNA reads TGTGCCATCAAGGCGGTTACCGCCCCCAACTACGAGCAGTACTTC.

This clonotype was counted ten times or more. The V gene is TRBV28, the J gene TRBJ2-7; 10 nucleotides agree with TRBD2. V was pared by 2 bases and J by 0 bases, with 4 bases of the junction left unmatched. Germline loops: CDR1 MDHEN, CDR2 SYDVKM. This CDR3 region has 16 residues. The CDR3 region is CASSLLGLASSYEQYF. The CDR3 DNA follows: TGTGCCAGCAGTTTACTGGGACTAGCGAGCTCCTACGAGCAGTACTTC.

Ten or more counts support this clonotype. The genes are TRBV5-6 and TRBJ1-5; D perhaps matches TRBD1 (6 bases). V dropped 1 base and J dropped 0 bases, with 11 bases sitting between them. CDR3 length equals 16 residues. Germline V gives CDR1 SGHDT, CDR2 YYEEEE. CDR3: CASSLWQGYSNQPQHF. DNA of the CDR3: TGTGCCAGCAGCTTGTGGCAGGGGTATAGCAATCAGCCCCAGCATTTT.

This clonotype was observed a few times. The chain is built from TRBV20-1 and TRBJ2-5; possibly TRBD1 for D (6 bases). CDR3 size: 16 residues. The ends were cut back, 4 bases at V and 5 bases at J, with 23 bases in the middle. Germline lookup yields CDR1 DFQATT and CDR2 SNEGSKA (reference sequence). The CDR3 spells CSATDSEDYQFETQYF. CDR3 DNA sequence: TGCAGTGCTACGGACAGTGAAGATTATCAGTTTGAGACCCAGTACTTC.

This clonotype was recorded many times. CDR3 bases: TGTGCCAGCAGCCCTGACAGGGTTGTGAACTATGGCTACACCTTC. It translates to CASSPDRVVNYGYTF. The chain employs TRBV27 and TRBJ1-2; 7 positions agree with TRBD1. Germline assignment: CDR1 MNHEY and CDR2 SMNVEV (reference sequence). V was clipped by 6 bases and J by 2 bases; unmatched bases: 9. The CDR3 is 15 amino acids.

This clonotype turned up a few times. The chain joins TRBV2 to TRBJ1-1; maybe TRBD1 (5 bases). The CDR3 runs to 11 residues. V was pared by 6 bases and J by 8 bases, with 10 bases between. Germline V gives CDR1 SNHLY, CDR2 FYNNEI. DNA of the CDR3: TGTGCCAGCAGGGAGGGACGGGAAGCTTTCTTT. Translation gives CASREGREAFF.

In this sample, this clonotype turned up many times. The CDR3 DNA sequence: TGCAGTGCTAAGAGCCATCAAGAGACCCAGTACTTC. Amino acid sequence: CSAKSHQETQYF. V gene TRBV20-1 combines with J gene TRBJ2-5; D is uncertain. This CDR3 has 12 amino acids. Germline V lookup: CDR1 DFQATT, CDR2 SNEGSKA (reference sequence). With 4 bases removed from V and 2 bases from J, the gap between germline ends came to 8 bases.

CDR3 DNA: TGTGCCAGCAACCTAGCTGGGGCCAACGTCCTGACTTTC. Protein sequence: CASNLAGANVLTF. This rearrangement joins TRBV6-2 or TRBV6-3 to TRBJ2-6; D remains ambiguous. The length of the CDR3 is 13 residues. From germline, CDR1 is MNHEY and CDR2 SVGEGT. V was clipped by 7 bases and J by 2 bases, with 6 bases between them.

This clonotype occurred many times. This chain uses TRBV5-5 with TRBJ2-1; D gene ambiguous. This CDR3 contains 14 residues. The V end was cut by 4 bases, the J end by 10 bases, with 18 bases between. Germline loops: CDR1 SGHKS, CDR2 YYEKEE (reference sequence). The CDR3 DNA sequence: TGTGCCAGCAGCCCTCCAAGTATCGGCGTAGAGCAGTTCTTC. Residues: CASSPPSIGVEQFF.

Many counts were recorded for this clonotype. The chain links TRBV25-1 to TRBJ1-3, with 8 positions matching TRBD1. V dropped 8 bases and J dropped 4; count of bases not matched to a gene: 10. The CDR3 has 15 residues. The germline gives CDR1 MGHDK, CDR2 SYGVNS. The DNA for the CDR3 is TGTGCCAGCTCCCCCCGGACAGGGAACGGAAACACCATATATTTT. Its translation is CASSPRTGNGNTIYF.

This clonotype was seen at least ten times. This chain joins TRBV6-5 and TRBJ1-5; D ambiguous. CDR3 length: 14 residues. Germline V gene sequence: CDR1 MNHEY, CDR2 SVGAGI. V shed 6 bases and J shed 0 bases, with 9 bases lying between them. The CDR3 loop reads CASSSGGSNQPQHF. In nucleotides, the CDR3 is TGTGCCAGCAGCTCGGGTGGTAGCAATCAGCCCCAGCATTTT.

This clonotype was seen at least ten times. The chain joins TRBV12-3 or TRBV12-4 to TRBJ2-7; the D gene is possibly TRBD2 (5 bases). Deletions cut 8 bases from V and 7 bases from J, with 18 bases between. This CDR3 contains 13 residues. The CDR3 coding sequence is TGTGCCAGCTCACCCATGGGAGATCGGGAGCAGTACTTC. This gives the protein CASSPMGDREQYF.

A remark on this clonotype: A much larger clone lies one base from this, so it may be a read error. V and J are TRBV6-1 and TRBJ2-7; TRBD1 agrees at 9 bases. Per germline, CDR1 MNHNS and CDR2 SASEGT. V dropped 5 bases and J dropped 5; count of bases not matched to a gene: 7. The CDR3 totals 14 residues. The CDR3 loop is CASSTRTGVDEQYF. CDR3 sequence (DNA): TGTGCCAGCAGTACCAGGACAGGGGTCGACGAGCAGTACTTC.

This clonotype has ten or more counts. The V call is TRBV30, the J call TRBJ2-5, with D possibly TRBD1 on 6 matching bases. This CDR3 is 14 amino acids long. Germline V gives CDR1 GTSNPN, CDR2 SVGIG (reference sequence). The V end lost 3 bases, the J end lost 5 bases, and 16 bases lay between the germline ends. The CDR3 coding sequence is TGTGCCTGGAGGAAGCCAGGGGCAGGCGAGACCCAGTACTTC. Its protein product is CAWRKPGAGETQYF.

The rearrangement joins TRBV4-3 to TRBJ1-5; unclear D gene. The CDR3 length is 16 residues. CDR1 is LGHNA, CDR2 YSLEER, per germline. The V and J ends lost 0 bases and 4 bases respectively, with 13 bases between them. The CDR3 is CASSQELYRENQPQHF. The CDR3 DNA reads TGCGCCAGCAGCCAAGAATTGTATCGTGAAAATCAGCCCCAGCATTTT.

In this sample, this clonotype turned up many times. The chain links TRBV12-3 or TRBV12-4 to TRBJ1-5; D uncertain. The V and J ends lost 8 bases and 3 bases respectively, with 11 bases between them. The CDR3 spans 13 residues. The CDR3 DNA reads TGTGCCAGCTCTAACAGCGACAATCAGCCCCAGCATTTT. Its protein is CASSNSDNQPQHF.

The chain uses TRBV5-1 and TRBJ2-5; D is perhaps TRBD1 or TRBD2 (6 bases each). This CDR3 region has 16 residues. Germline CDR1 SGHRS, CDR2 YFSETQ. V was cut by 4 bases and J by 2 bases, with 18 bases left in between. CDR3 region: CASSPRGELDQETQYF. The CDR3 bases are TGCGCCAGCAGCCCGAGGGGGGAGCTTGATCAAGAGACCCAGTACTTC.

This clonotype was counted many times. The chain carries TRBV11-2 and TRBJ1-5; a weak D match, TRBD1 (6 bases). Germline V gene lookup returns CDR1 SGHAT and CDR2 FQNNGV. The CDR3 runs to 15 residues. V gave up 5 bases and J gave up 0 bases, with 11 bases separating them. CDR3 sequence reads: CASSHGQNSNQPQHF. The CDR3, as DNA: TGTGCCAGCAGCCACGGACAGAATAGCAATCAGCCCCAGCATTTT.

The V and J genes are TRBV19 and TRBJ2-7; D perhaps matches TRBD1 (5 bases). This CDR3 comprises 14 residues. CDR1 is LNHDA and CDR2 is SQIVND in the germline V gene (reference sequence). V lost 3 bases and J 3 bases, leaving 12 bases between the germline ends. This CDR3 is CASSIGIRVYEQYF. CDR3 DNA sequence: TGTGCCAGTAGTATTGGGATCAGGGTCTACGAGCAGTACTTC.

The V call is TRBV5-1, the J call TRBJ1-5; possible D gene TRBD1, 5 bases. CDR1 is SGHRS, CDR2 YFSETQ, per germline. V lost 0 bases and J lost 3, with 13 bases in between. The CDR3 runs 16 residues. The CDR3 DNA reads TGCGCCAGCAGCTTGGATGACAGCCCCAACAATCAGCCCCAGCATTTT. Translated, it gives CASSLDDSPNNQPQHF.